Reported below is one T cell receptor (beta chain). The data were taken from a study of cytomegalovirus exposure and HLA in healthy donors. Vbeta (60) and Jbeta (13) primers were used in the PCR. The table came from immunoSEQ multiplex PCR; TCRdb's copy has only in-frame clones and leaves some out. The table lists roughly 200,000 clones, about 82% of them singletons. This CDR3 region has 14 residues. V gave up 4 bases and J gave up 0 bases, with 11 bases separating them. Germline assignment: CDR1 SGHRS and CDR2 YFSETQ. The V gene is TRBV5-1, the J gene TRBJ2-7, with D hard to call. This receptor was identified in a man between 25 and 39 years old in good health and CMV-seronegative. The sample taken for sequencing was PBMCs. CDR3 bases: TGCGCCAGCAGCCGAGATGCTCACTCCTACGAGCAGTACTTC. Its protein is CASSRDAHSYEQYF.